A single sample gave rise to the 30 T cell receptor beta chains below, sequenced in a study of blood T cell repertoires in COVID-19. Assay used: immunoSEQ multiplex PCR; TCRdb lists only in-frame clones, some missing. The repertoire holds 100,000 to 150,000 clones, with roughly nine tenths as singletons. Sequencing was performed on peripheral blood. These TCRs come from a man aged 65 to 79 who had recovered from COVID-19.

This clone was observed a single time. Here the CDR3 DNA reads TGTGCCAGCAGCCCTCGTGGGGCCTATGGCTACACCTTC. It translates to CASSPRGAYGYTF. V and J are TRBV9 and TRBJ1-2, with a tentative D call TRBD1 (5 bases). The CDR3 is made up of 13 amino acids. Trimming shortened V by 4 bases and J by 4 bases, and 11 bases separated the two germline ends. In germline, CDR1 is SGDLS, CDR2 YYNGEE.

V gene TRBV5-5 combines with J gene TRBJ2-1; 16 bases align to TRBD2. The CDR3 totals 18 residues. CDR1 SGHKS and CDR2 YYEKEE come from the germline V gene (reference sequence). The V and J ends lost 2 bases and 6 bases, in that order; junction bases with no gene match: 8. The CDR3 DNA sequence: TGTGCCAGCAGCTTTCGGGGACTAGCGGGAGGGCACAGCAATGAGCAGTTCTTC. This encodes CASSFRGLAGGHSNEQFF.

The chain recombines TRBV7-2 with TRBJ1-2; 10 bases match TRBD1. The ends lost 3 bases at V and 8 bases at J; junction bases unmatched: 9. The length of the CDR3 is 15 residues. CDR1 is SGHTA, CDR2 FQGNSA, per germline. The CDR3 here is CASSFLWDRGGGYTF. The DNA of the CDR3 is TGTGCCAGCAGCTTTTTGTGGGACAGGGGAGGGGGCTACACCTTC.

This chain joins TRBV18 and TRBJ1-6; D may be TRBD1 (5 bases). The V gene lost 4 bases and the J gene lost 0 bases, with 16 bases spanning the gap. Per germline, CDR1 KGHSH and CDR2 LQKENI. The CDR3 extends over 18 amino acids. CDR3: CASSQDMTASSYNSPLHF. CDR3 sequence (DNA): TGTGCCAGCTCACAGGACATGACCGCAAGCTCCTATAATTCACCCCTCCACTTT.

This CDR3 is CASSYSGTRGPQHF. The CDR3 coding sequence is TGTGCCAGCAGTTACAGCGGGACCCGAGGGCCCCAGCATTTT. V and J are TRBV6-2 or TRBV6-3 and TRBJ1-5; a possible D gene is TRBD1 (5 bases). With 2 bases removed from V and 9 bases from J, the gap between germline ends came to 14 bases. The CDR3 runs 14 residues. Germline V gives CDR1 MNHEY, CDR2 SVGEGT.

The chain employs TRBV30 and TRBJ2-5, with TRBD1 matching over 10 bases. Germline assignment: CDR1 GTSNPN and CDR2 SVGIG (reference sequence). This CDR3 region has 14 residues. V lost 5 bases to trimming and J lost 3 bases; unmatched junction nucleotides: 6. The CDR3 reads CAWESGQGEETQYF. The CDR3, as DNA: TGTGCCTGGGAATCTGGACAGGGGGAAGAGACCCAGTACTTC.

The chain combines TRBV11-3 with TRBJ2-3, with TRBD2 identical over 7 bases. From germline, CDR1 is SGHNT and CDR2 YENEEA. This CDR3 is 14 amino acids long. With V trimmed by 5 bases and J by 1 base, 3 bases remained unmatched. The CDR3 here is CASSPTSGTDTQYF. The CDR3 coding sequence is TGTGCCAGCAGCCCAACTAGCGGCACAGATACGCAGTATTTT.

This chain connects TRBV5-1 to TRBJ1-4, with 12 nucleotides matching TRBD1. Germline V gives CDR1 SGHRS, CDR2 YFSETQ. The CDR3 sequence is 15 residues long. V trimming: 4 bases; J trimming: 7 bases; junction bases outside the gene matches: 5. The CDR3 spells CASSVGDRGPEKLFF. The CDR3, as DNA: TGCGCCAGCAGCGTCGGGGACAGGGGGCCTGAAAAACTGTTTTTT.

The rearrangement links TRBV7-3 to TRBJ2-3, with D tentatively TRBD2 (6 bases). Per germline, CDR1 SGHTA and CDR2 FQGTGA. The CDR3 loop spans 15 amino acids. The V gene lost 5 bases and the J gene lost 8 bases, with 20 bases spanning the gap. The CDR3 loop reads CASSMNPEAGGTQYF. CDR3 DNA sequence: TGTGCCAGCAGCATGAACCCCGAAGCCGGGGGTACGCAGTATTTT. The complete variable domain, with remaining parts taken from reference TRBV7-3 and TRBJ2-3, reads GAGVSQTPSNKVTEKGKYVELRCDPISGHTALYWYRQSLGQGPEFLIYFQGTGAADDSGLPNDRFFAVRPEGSVSTLKIQRTERGDSAVYLCASSMNPEAGGTQYFGPGTRLTVL.

The CDR3 is CASSTLGGAATEAFF. The CDR3 region has the DNA TGTGCCAGCAGCACCCTCGGGGGGGCGGCCACTGAAGCTTTCTTT. This chain connects TRBV28 to TRBJ1-1; D possibly corresponds to TRBD1 (6 bases). Trimming stripped 6 bases from V and 4 bases from J, with 18 bases between. Per the germline V gene, CDR1 is MDHEN and CDR2 is SYDVKM. This CDR3 has 15 amino acids.

J is TRBJ1-1 and V is TRBV5-6; D is perhaps TRBD1 (5 bases). CDR1 is SGHDT, CDR2 YYEEEE, per germline. Trimming took 4 bases from V and 5 from J, leaving 18 bases between them. The CDR3 covers 15 residues. CDR3 residues: CASSPRVRGVTEAFF. CDR3 nucleotides: TGTGCCAGCAGCCCCCGAGTCCGGGGGGTAACTGAAGCTTTCTTT.

This chain connects TRBV11-1 to TRBJ2-3; TRBD2 matches at 7 bases. CDR3 length equals 15 residues. Unmatched junction bases numbered 3, after V lost 2 bases and J lost 1 base. The germline gives CDR1 SGHAT, CDR2 FQDESV (reference sequence). CDR3: CASSLLAGRTDTQYF. CDR3 nucleotide sequence: TGTGCCAGCAGCTTATTAGCGGGCCGCACAGATACGCAGTATTTT.

The chain links TRBV11-3 to TRBJ2-7; D remains ambiguous. The germline gives CDR1 SGHNT, CDR2 YENEEA. V dropped 3 bases and J dropped 1 base, with 7 bases sitting between them. The CDR3 sequence is 13 residues long. The CDR3 sequence is CASSFDTSYEQYF. CDR3 coding DNA: TGTGCCAGCAGCTTCGACACATCCTACGAGCAGTACTTC.

This chain connects TRBV19 to TRBJ1-6; D remains unclear. V lost 6 bases to trimming and J lost 1 base, with 10 bases between them. This CDR3 spans 15 amino acids. Germline V gene data show CDR1 as LNHDA and CDR2 as SQIVND (reference sequence). CDR3: CASSPVDSYNSPLHF. CDR3 sequence (DNA): TGTGCCAGTAGCCCGGTTGATTCCTATAATTCACCCCTCCACTTT.

CDR3 region: CASRLNRGEQFF. The CDR3 DNA sequence: TGCGCCAGCAGACTCAATCGGGGGGAGCAGTTCTTC. V gene TRBV5-1 combines with J gene TRBJ2-1; possible D gene TRBD2, 6 bases. The CDR3 runs 12 residues. Trimming cost V 5 bases and J 10 bases, with 13 bases left between them. Germline values: CDR1 SGHRS, CDR2 YFSETQ.

The chain is built from TRBV27 and TRBJ1-5; D is undetermined. The germline CDR1 and CDR2 sequences are MNHEY and SMNVEV (reference sequence). The CDR3 is 14 residues long. Trimming shortened V by 2 bases and J by 1 base, and 6 bases separated the two germline ends. CDR3 in amino acids: CASSLASSNQPQHF. CDR3 nucleotides: TGTGCCAGCAGTTTAGCGTCGAGCAATCAGCCCCAGCATTTT.

Only one count was recorded for this clone. The chain is built from TRBV3-1 (or the pseudogene TRBV3-2) and TRBJ2-5; 8 bases line up with TRBD2. In germline, CDR1 is LGHDT, CDR2 YNNKEL (reference sequence). With 3 bases clipped from V and 7 bases from J, the junction kept 4 bases outside the gene matches. This CDR3 comprises 13 residues. Here the CDR3 DNA reads TGTGCCAGCAGCCACGGGGGGGGCGGGACCCAGTACTTC. This encodes CASSHGGGGTQYF.

The chain has TRBV7-9 and TRBJ1-1; 8 bases align to TRBD1. CDR3 size: 15 residues. The trim removed 4 bases at V and 6 bases at J, leaving 10 bases unmatched. Germline assignment: CDR1 SEHNR and CDR2 FQNEAQ (reference sequence). Here the CDR3 reads CASSSDRGQAAEAFF. The CDR3 DNA reads TGTGCCAGCAGCTCGGATCGGGGACAGGCGGCTGAAGCTTTCTTT.

The chain links TRBV9 to TRBJ2-2; 7 nucleotides align to TRBD1. There are 18 residues in the CDR3. Trimming removed 3 bases from V and 2 bases from J; junction bases left unmatched: 13. Germline V gene data show CDR1 as SGDLS and CDR2 as YYNGEE. CDR3 protein: CASSGRPGQRGNTGELFF. The CDR3 DNA sequence: TGTGCCAGCAGCGGACGGCCGGGACAGCGTGGCAACACCGGGGAGCTGTTTTTT.

In this sample, this clone turned up once. The gene calls are TRBV3-1 (or the pseudogene TRBV3-2) and TRBJ2-1, with 11 positions matching TRBD2. The ends lost 2 bases at V and 10 bases at J; junction bases unmatched: 7. The CDR3 has 15 amino acids. The V gene's germline CDR1 is LGHDT and CDR2 YNNKEL (reference sequence). DNA of the CDR3: TGTGCCAGCAGCCAAATGGTAGCGGGGGGGCACGAGCAGTTCTTC. This sequence encodes CASSQMVAGGHEQFF.

The chain recombines TRBV6-2 or TRBV6-3 with TRBJ2-3; 10 bases line up with TRBD1. The CDR3 totals 16 residues. V lost 4 bases and J lost 2; bases outside the gene matches: 6. Germline CDR1 MNHEY, CDR2 SVGEGT. The CDR3 nucleotides read TGTGCCAGCAGTTCCCGACAGGGGGCATTCACAGATACGCAGTATTTT. This codes for CASSSRQGAFTDTQYF.

V gene TRBV5-6 combines with J gene TRBJ2-1; 8 positions agree with TRBD1. Per germline, CDR1 SGHDT and CDR2 YYEEEE. Unmatched junction bases numbered 6, after V lost 0 bases and J lost 7 bases. CDR3 length: 15 amino acids. The CDR3 region is CASSLGLDRENEQFF. DNA for the CDR3: TGTGCCAGCAGCTTGGGTTTGGACAGGGAGAATGAGCAGTTCTTC.

This clone showed up just a few times. This chain connects TRBV5-1 to TRBJ2-5, with 13 bases identical to TRBD2. V lost 2 bases to trimming and J lost 5 bases; unmatched junction nucleotides: 3. From germline, CDR1 is SGHRS and CDR2 YFSETQ. The CDR3 totals 15 residues. This chain's CDR3 is CASSLGLAGVETQYF. The CDR3 DNA follows: TGCGCCAGCAGCTTAGGACTAGCGGGAGTTGAGACCCAGTACTTC. The full variable domain, in which reference TRBV5-1 and TRBJ2-5 provide the parts outside the CDR3, is KAGVTQTPRYLIKTRGQQVTLSCSPISGHRSVSWYQQTPGQGLQFLFEYFSETQRNKGNFPGRFSGRQFSNSRSEMNVSTLELGDSALYLCASSLGLAGVETQYFGPGTRLLVL.

This clone was counted a single time. CDR3 protein: CASSVRAGGDTQYF. The DNA of the CDR3 is TGTGCCAGCAGTGTTAGAGCCGGAGGGGATACGCAGTATTTT. The V and J genes are TRBV2 and TRBJ2-3; tentative D call: TRBD2 (6 bases). The V end lost 4 bases, the J end lost 6 bases, and 14 bases lay between the germline ends. Germline loops: CDR1 SNHLY, CDR2 FYNNEI. This CDR3 has 14 residues.

This clone was picked up a small number of times. The chain uses TRBV9 and TRBJ2-5, with TRBD2 identical over 11 bases. The CDR3 has 16 amino acids. The ends lost 4 bases at V and 2 bases at J; junction bases unmatched: 7. The germline V gene encodes CDR1 SGDLS and CDR2 YYNGEE. DNA for the CDR3: TGTGCCAGCAGCAAAGCTACTAGCGGGGGACAAGAGACCCAGTACTTC. It codes for CASSKATSGGQETQYF.

The chain joins TRBV19 to TRBJ2-3, with D perhaps matching TRBD1 (5 bases). Trimming removed 4 bases at V and 0 bases at J, with 14 bases between. In germline, CDR1 is LNHDA, CDR2 SQIVND (reference sequence). The CDR3 covers 16 residues. DNA of the CDR3: TGTGCCAGTAGTAGGCAGGGCCATCAGAGCACAGATACGCAGTATTTT. Its translation: CASSRQGHQSTDTQYF.

V is TRBV11-1 and J is TRBJ2-1; TRBD2 matches 11 bases. The CDR3 is 16 residues long. Germline V gene sequence: CDR1 SGHAT, CDR2 FQDESV (reference sequence). V was pared by 5 bases and J by 5 bases, with 8 bases of the junction left unmatched. Here the CDR3 reads CASSQAGLAAHNEQFF. For the CDR3, the DNA is TGTGCCAGCAGCCAGGCGGGACTAGCGGCCCACAATGAGCAGTTCTTC.

This clone was picked up a small number of times. V usage is TRBV28 and J usage is TRBJ2-7, with TRBD2 matching 9 bases. V was clipped by 6 bases and J by 7 bases; unmatched bases: 16. The CDR3 length is 16 residues. Germline assignment: CDR1 MDHEN and CDR2 SYDVKM. CDR3 bases: TGTGCCAGCAGACAACCTGGGTCGCTAGCGGGGTTTGAGCAGTACTTC. Translated, it gives CASRQPGSLAGFEQYF. Filled out from reference TRBV28 and TRBJ2-7, the complete variable domain reads DVKVTQSSRYLVKRTGEKVFLECVQDMDHENMFWYRQDPGLGLRLIYFSYDVKMKEKGDIPEGYSVSREKKERFSLILESASTNQTSMYLCASRQPGSLAGFEQYFGPGTRLTVT.

The chain employs TRBV2 and TRBJ2-7; 8 bases are shared with TRBD2. V shed 5 bases, J shed 2 bases, and the junction held 8 bases outside the gene matches. Looked up from germline, CDR1 is SNHLY and CDR2 is FYNNEI. This CDR3 is 15 amino acids long. DNA for the CDR3: TGTGCCAGCAGTCCCGGGGGGACTAGAGCCTACGAGCAGTACTTC. It specifies CASSPGGTRAYEQYF. The full variable domain, completed using reference TRBV2 and TRBJ2-7, is EPEVTQTPSHQVTQMGQEVILRCVPISNHLYFYWYRQILGQKVEFLVSFYNNEISEKSEIFDDQFSVERPDGSNFTLKIRSTKLEDSAMYFCASSPGGTRAYEQYFGPGTRLTVT.

The V gene is TRBV30, the J gene TRBJ2-5, with 11 bases aligning to TRBD2. With 0 bases clipped from V and 8 bases from J, the junction kept 8 bases outside the gene matches. CDR1 is GTSNPN, CDR2 SVGIG, per germline (reference sequence). CDR3 length: 15 amino acids. CDR3 DNA sequence: TGTGCCTGGAGTGTAGGGGTAGCGGGGGGGATTACCCAGTACTTC. It is translated as CAWSVGVAGGITQYF.